One sample yielded the 8 T cell receptor beta chains listed below, sequenced in a study of T-cell reconstitution after alpha-beta-depleted transplantation in children. Unique molecular identifiers featured in how the TCRbeta library was prepared. TCRdb re-analysed the PCR reads in MiXCR, keeping a single row per CDR3 protein. The data hold 800,000 to 1,000,000 distinct CDR3 sequences, with around 30% observed a single time. This specimen consisted of PBMCs, mostly from graft donor cells, obtained 360 days after TCRalphabeta/CD19-depleted stem cell transplant. The source of these receptors is a boy under three years old who had a stem cell transplant for SCID, so the T cells may come from the graft donor.

This clonotype was seen a few times. V and J are TRBV20-1 and TRBJ1-1; no definite D call. The CDR3 is 13 amino acids. Germline V gene sequence: CDR1 DFQATT, CDR2 SNEGSKA (reference sequence). V was trimmed by 6 bases and J by 1 base, leaving 12 bases between them. The CDR3 DNA is TGCAGTGCCCAACCAGGCCCGAACACTGAAGCTTTCTTT. This codes for CSAQPGPNTEAFF.

This CDR3 is CSASGGRPGYEQYF. CDR3 nucleotide sequence: TGCAGTGCTAGTGGTGGGCGGCCTGGCTACGAGCAGTACTTC. The chain joins TRBV20-1 to TRBJ2-7; unclear D gene. This CDR3 spans 14 amino acids. V lost 3 bases to trimming and J lost 3 bases, with 15 bases between them. In germline, CDR1 is DFQATT, CDR2 SNEGSKA (reference sequence).

The DNA for the CDR3 is TGTGCCAGCAGCTTAGTTAGGGTTAAGAACACCGGGGAGCTGTTTTTT. Residues: CASSLVRVKNTGELFF. This chain links TRBV7-6 with TRBJ2-2; D gene unclear. The CDR3 is made up of 16 amino acids. The V gene lost 1 base and the J gene lost 1 base, with 10 bases spanning the gap. Germline CDR1 reads SGHVS; CDR2 reads FNYEAQ.

The chain combines TRBV12-3 or TRBV12-4 with TRBJ2-2; 8 bases align to TRBD2. CDR3 length: 16 residues. V dropped 3 bases and J dropped 5; count of bases not matched to a gene: 8. The DNA for the CDR3 is TGTGCCAGCAGTTTCGGTCTAGCGGGTGCGACCGGGGAGCTGTTTTTT. This translates into CASSFGLAGATGELFF.

The rearrangement joins TRBV7-6 to TRBJ2-2, with D maybe TRBD1 (6 bases). The V gene's germline CDR1 is SGHVS and CDR2 FNYEAQ. V lost 4 bases and J 6 bases, leaving 12 bases between the germline ends. This CDR3 contains 14 residues. The CDR3 loop reads CASSYTGSPGELFF. The CDR3 bases are TGTGCCAGCAGCTATACAGGGTCCCCCGGGGAGCTGTTTTTT.

In this sample, this clonotype turned up many times. The chain employs TRBV5-1 and TRBJ1-1; D gene unclear. V lost 1 base and J 0 bases, leaving 10 bases between the germline ends. The V gene's germline CDR1 is SGHRS and CDR2 YFSETQ. The CDR3 sequence is 15 residues long. The DNA of the CDR3 is TGCGCCAGCAGCTTGTGGGGTTCCATGAACACTGAAGCTTTCTTT. Its translation is CASSLWGSMNTEAFF.

This clonotype was recorded a few times. The rearrangement uses TRBV12-3 or TRBV12-4 and TRBJ2-7, with TRBD1 matching over 8 bases. Germline trimming cut 4 bases from V and 6 bases from J; bases unmatched to any gene: 8. CDR3 length: 14 residues. The CDR3 is CASSSRQGSSEQYF. CDR3 bases: TGTGCCAGCAGTTCCAGACAGGGGTCGAGCGAGCAGTACTTC.

This clonotype was recorded only once. This chain connects TRBV4-1 to TRBJ2-7; D ambiguous. V was pared by 3 bases and J by 1 base, with 13 bases between. This CDR3 has 15 residues. Germline loops: CDR1 MGHRA, CDR2 YSYEKL. The CDR3 sequence is CASSHPGSVSYEQYF. The CDR3 DNA sequence: TGCGCCAGCAGCCATCCGGGCTCCGTGTCCTACGAGCAGTACTTC.